The 18 T cell receptor beta chains below were found in one sample sequenced in a study of OX40 agonist ivuxolimab in advanced cancers. Sequenced by immunoSEQ multiplex PCR; TCRdb stores in-frame clones only, minus some. The table shows 65,000 to 80,000 clones, with approximately 88% occurring only once. Sequenced here: CD4+ or CD8+ T cells sorted from blood, sampled in a trial of the OX40 agonist ivuxolimab. The receptors stem from an adult with an advanced solid tumor such as melanoma, head and neck, liver or kidney cancer.

The chain couples TRBV6-5 to TRBJ1-2, with a possible D match to TRBD1 (6 bases). V lost 2 bases and J 1 base, leaving 11 bases between the germline ends. Germline V CDR1 and CDR2: MNHEY, SVGAGI. The CDR3 contains 15 residues. This chain's CDR3 is CASSYLQGRNYGYTF. CDR3 nucleotide sequence: TGTGCCAGCAGTTACCTTCAGGGGCGTAACTATGGCTACACCTTC.

V usage is TRBV5-8 and J usage is TRBJ1-1; no clear D. The CDR3 spans 15 residues. Between the trimmed V and J ends, which lost 5 bases and 1 base, there was a span of 15 bases. Germline V lookup: CDR1 SGHTS, CDR2 YDEGEE. The DNA for the CDR3 is TGTGCCAGCAGGGCGACTGAGGTACGGAACACTGAAGCTTTCTTT. Its translation: CASRATEVRNTEAFF.

This rearrangement joins TRBV6-5 to TRBJ2-2, with 14 bases identical to TRBD2. The CDR3 loop spans 15 amino acids. The ends lost 5 bases at V and 6 bases at J; junction bases unmatched: 2. Germline-derived CDR1 and CDR2 are MNHEY and SVGAGI. CDR3 bases: TGTGCCAGCAGTAAGGGACTAGCGGGAGCCGGGGAGCTGTTTTTT. Translation: CASSKGLAGAGELFF.

The rearrangement uses TRBV5-6 and TRBJ1-4; TRBD1 is a possible D gene (5 bases). V was trimmed by 3 bases and J by 5 bases, leaving 17 bases between them. The CDR3 covers 16 residues. Per germline, CDR1 SGHDT and CDR2 YYEEEE. In DNA, the CDR3 is TGTGCCAGCAGCTACCGAGCAGGGCGGGTAAATGAAAAACTGTTTTTT. Translation: CASSYRAGRVNEKLFF.

This clone was observed a handful of times. The chain carries TRBV6-1 and TRBJ2-7; the D is unclear. The V end was cut by 8 bases, the J end by 3 bases, with 5 bases between. Germline V gene sequence: CDR1 MNHNS, CDR2 SASEGT. This CDR3 has 10 residues. CDR3 in DNA: TGTGCCAGCGACCACTACGAGCAGTACTTC. Its translation is CASDHYEQYF.

The V gene is TRBV6-1, the J gene TRBJ2-4, with TRBD1 matching 7 bases. The CDR3 is 14 residues long. Germline CDR1 is MNHNS and CDR2 is SASEGT. V trimming: 5 bases; J trimming: 9 bases; junction bases outside the gene matches: 10. This CDR3 reads CASSKTGDVVIQYF. CDR3 coding DNA: TGTGCCAGCAGTAAAACAGGGGATGTGGTCATTCAGTACTTC.

The V and J genes are TRBV11-2 and TRBJ2-5; TRBD2 matches at 11 bases. Germline V lookup: CDR1 SGHAT, CDR2 FQNNGV. Trimming cost V 3 bases and J 5 bases; bases outside gene matches: 5. The CDR3 has 15 residues. CDR3 amino acids: CASSFGLAGRETQYF. CDR3 DNA: TGTGCCAGCAGCTTTGGACTAGCGGGTAGGGAGACCCAGTACTTC.

This chain links TRBV11-3 with TRBJ2-5; 12 bases fit TRBD2. This CDR3 spans 17 amino acids. J gave up 5 bases and V 3 bases, and 10 bases lay outside the gene matches. Germline V CDR1 and CDR2: SGHNT, YENEEA. CDR3 sequence reads: CASSFGTSGFSGETQYF. The CDR3, as DNA: TGTGCCAGCAGCTTCGGGACTAGCGGGTTCTCAGGCGAGACCCAGTACTTC.

The chain is built from TRBV5-1 and TRBJ2-7; 11 nucleotides agree with TRBD2. The germline gives CDR1 SGHRS, CDR2 YFSETQ. The CDR3 has 14 amino acids. Trimming cost V 4 bases and J 2 bases; bases outside gene matches: 2. CDR3 amino acids: CASSLSGRAYEQYF. DNA of the CDR3: TGCGCCAGCAGCCTTAGCGGGAGGGCCTACGAGCAGTACTTC. Full variable domain (remainder filled in from reference TRBV5-1 and TRBJ2-7): KAGVTQTPRYLIKTRGQQVTLSCSPISGHRSVSWYQQTPGQGLQFLFEYFSETQRNKGNFPGRFSGRQFSNSRSEMNVSTLELGDSALYLCASSLSGRAYEQYFGPGTRLTVT.

CDR3 bases: TGTGCCAGCAGCTTAGATTCGGGACAGCTGGGTACGCAGTATTTT. It translates to CASSLDSGQLGTQYF. The chain has TRBV7-8 and TRBJ2-3; 7 bases align to TRBD1. CDR1 is SGHVS and CDR2 is FQNEAQ in the germline V gene. The CDR3 is 15 residues long. The V and J ends lost 1 base and 8 bases, in that order; junction bases with no gene match: 9.

The rearrangement joins TRBV2 to TRBJ2-1; 7 bases match TRBD2. The V gene end was trimmed by 6 bases and the J gene end by 4 bases; junction bases not matched to a gene: 6. Germline assignment: CDR1 SNHLY and CDR2 FYNNEI. This CDR3 is 14 amino acids long. CDR3 DNA: TGTGCCAGCAGAGGAACTAGCGTATACAATGAGCAGTTCTTC. Protein product: CASRGTSVYNEQFF.

The J gene is TRBJ2-5, the V gene TRBV5-1; D gene unclear. Trimming pared 0 bases from V and 5 bases from J, leaving 11 bases between. In germline, CDR1 is SGHRS, CDR2 YFSETQ. The CDR3 has 14 residues. The CDR3 bases are TGCGCCAGCAGCTTGGAACAGTCGGCGGAGACCCAGTACTTC. Amino acid sequence: CASSLEQSAETQYF. Together with reference TRBV5-1 and TRBJ2-5, the CDR3 gives the full variable domain: KAGVTQTPRYLIKTRGQQVTLSCSPISGHRSVSWYQQTPGQGLQFLFEYFSETQRNKGNFPGRFSGRQFSNSRSEMNVSTLELGDSALYLCASSLEQSAETQYFGPGTRLLVL.

This chain joins TRBV6-5 and TRBJ1-1, with 7 nucleotides matching TRBD1. The germline CDR1 and CDR2 sequences are MNHEY and SVGAGI. With V trimmed by 4 bases and J by 0 bases, 8 bases remained unmatched. The CDR3 contains 16 residues. The CDR3 bases are TGTGCCAGCAGTTCCGGACAGGTTTGGGTGAACACTGAAGCTTTCTTT. Residues: CASSSGQVWVNTEAFF.

The chain is built from TRBV11-2 and TRBJ2-3, with D hard to call. The CDR3 spans 13 residues. V lost 0 bases to trimming and J lost 7 bases, with 8 bases between them. CDR1 SGHAT and CDR2 FQNNGV come from the germline V gene. The CDR3 reads CASSLEAPNTQYF. Written as DNA, the CDR3 is TGTGCCAGCAGCTTAGAGGCTCCTAATACGCAGTATTTT.

The rearrangement links TRBV9 to TRBJ2-3; 7 nucleotides line up with TRBD2. V dropped 3 bases and J dropped 0; count of bases not matched to a gene: 4. This CDR3 region has 15 residues. Germline values: CDR1 SGDLS, CDR2 YYNGEE. The CDR3 here is CASSASGLSTDTQYF. The CDR3 nucleotides read TGTGCCAGCAGCGCTAGCGGCCTCAGCACAGATACGCAGTATTTT. The complete variable domain, with remaining parts taken from reference TRBV9 and TRBJ2-3, reads DSGVTQTPKHLITATGQRVTLRCSPRSGDLSVYWYQQSLDQGLQFLIQYYNGEERAKGNILERFSAQQFPDLHSELNLSSLELGDSALYFCASSASGLSTDTQYFGPGTRLTVL.

This clone was recorded once. The V call is TRBV7-2, the J call TRBJ1-5; D possibly corresponds to TRBD1 (5 bases). V lost 1 base and J 6 bases, leaving 13 bases between the germline ends. The length of the CDR3 is 15 residues. The germline V gene encodes CDR1 SGHTA and CDR2 FQGNSA. Here the CDR3 reads CASSLVWDLSQPQHF. In DNA, the CDR3 is TGTGCCAGCAGCTTAGTTTGGGACCTGAGTCAGCCCCAGCATTTT.

This clone was observed a few times. The rearrangement uses TRBV11-1 and TRBJ2-7, with D perhaps matching TRBD1 or TRBD2 (5 bases each). Trimming took 5 bases from V and 0 from J, leaving 14 bases between them. The CDR3 sequence is 15 residues long. Germline loops: CDR1 SGHAT, CDR2 FQDESV (reference sequence). CDR3 protein: CASSPRQGPSYEQYF. In DNA, the CDR3 is TGTGCCAGCAGCCCAAGGCAGGGACCCTCCTACGAGCAGTACTTC.

This chain joins TRBV11-3 and TRBJ2-7; 7 nucleotides line up with TRBD2. CDR3 length: 14 amino acids. The trim removed 2 bases at V and 2 bases at J, leaving 3 bases unmatched. In germline, CDR1 is SGHNT, CDR2 YENEEA. CDR3 nucleotide sequence: TGTGCCAGCAGCTTAAGGGGACTACCCTACGAGCAGTACTTC. It specifies CASSLRGLPYEQYF.